This paragraph covers one T cell receptor (beta chain) sequence. The method was immunoSEQ multiplex PCR; TCRdb's version includes in-frame clones alone and lacks a portion of them. The profile covers almost 65,000 clones, with about 86% appearing a single time and 4.5% to 5.5% taken by the ten largest. The data were obtained in a study of technical replicates of blood from a few donors. Sequenced: PBMCs. The source is a human donor in good health. Some clones in this sample may be carry-over from other donors' samples.

The CDR3 nucleotides read TGCGCCAGCAGCCAAGATCGGAGGTATGGCTACACCTTC. This encodes CASSQDRRYGYTF. The chain employs TRBV4-3 and TRBJ1-2; no clear D. Germline V gives CDR1 LGHNA, CDR2 YSLEER. This CDR3 has 13 amino acids. V was clipped by 0 bases and J by 5 bases, with 7 bases between them.